The 3 T cell receptor beta chains below all came from one sample that was sequenced in a study of early T cells in non-severe SARS-CoV-2 infection. MiXCR, run by TCRdb on the 5' RACE reads, gives a single entry per CDR3 protein. This table has approximately 69,000 distinct CDR3 sequences, around 12% appearing once. The source material was whole blood, sampled at baseline. The receptors were sampled from an adult who was a healthcare worker with PCR-confirmed SARS-CoV-2 infection or an uninfected control (not recorded which).

In DNA form, the CDR3 reads TGTGCCAGCAGTGGTCCGGGACTCCGATCTGGGGCCAACGTCCTGACTTTC. Its protein product is CASSGPGLRSGANVLTF. The gene calls are TRBV2 and TRBJ2-6; D might be TRBD2 (6 bases). Germline CDR1 reads SNHLY; CDR2 reads FYNNEI. V lost 4 bases to trimming and J lost 1 base, with 14 bases between them. CDR3 length: 17 residues.

The table lists this clonotype with many counts. The chain uses TRBV10-2 and TRBJ2-7; the D gene is possibly TRBD1 (5 bases). The CDR3 loop spans 13 amino acids. Trimming removed 4 bases at V and 2 bases at J, with 9 bases between. Germline V gene lookup returns CDR1 WSHSY and CDR2 SAAADI. The chain's CDR3 is CASSGQGTYEQYF. The DNA for the CDR3 is TGCGCCAGCAGTGGGCAGGGTACCTACGAGCAGTACTTC.

This clonotype was detected a few times. V is TRBV20-1 and J is TRBJ2-1; D uncertain. The CDR3 contains 15 residues. V lost 2 bases and J lost 3, with 14 bases in between. Germline CDR1 is DFQATT and CDR2 is SNEGSKA (reference sequence). CDR3 coding DNA: TGCAGTGCTAGACCAGACGGACGTAGCTACAATGAGCAGTTCTTC. This translates into CSARPDGRSYNEQFF.